This T cell receptor beta chain was observed in a study of blood T cell repertoires in COVID-19. For the study at large: Some COVID-19 samples were acute and others convalescent; all came from the United States, Italy and Spain. From T cells, B-cell-depleted T cells, or PBMCs came the material, which was cDNA or gDNA.

Method: immunoSEQ multiplex PCR; TCRdb's copy keeps in-frame clones and lacks some. The table lists tens of thousands of clones, approximately 90% of them singletons. Material: peripheral blood. This receptor was obtained from a man older than 75 with acute or convalescent COVID-19.

The CDR3 DNA sequence: TGTGCCTGGGGTCGACAGGGAAATCAGCCCCAGCATTTT. Protein: CAWGRQGNQPQHF. The chain has TRBV30 and TRBJ1-5; TRBD1 matches at 7 bases. This CDR3 spans 13 amino acids. V gave up 5 bases and J gave up 4 bases; unmatched junction bases: 5. Germline CDR1 is GTSNPN and CDR2 is SVGIG (reference sequence).